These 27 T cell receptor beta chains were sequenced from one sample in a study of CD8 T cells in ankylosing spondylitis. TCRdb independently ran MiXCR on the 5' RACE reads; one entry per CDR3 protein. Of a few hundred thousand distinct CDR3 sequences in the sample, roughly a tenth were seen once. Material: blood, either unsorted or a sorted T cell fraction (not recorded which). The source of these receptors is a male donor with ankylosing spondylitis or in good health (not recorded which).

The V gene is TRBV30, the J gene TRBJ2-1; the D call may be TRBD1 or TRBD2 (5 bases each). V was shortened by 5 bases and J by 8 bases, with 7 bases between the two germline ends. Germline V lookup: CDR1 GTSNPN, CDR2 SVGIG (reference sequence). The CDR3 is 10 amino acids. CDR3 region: CAWGDDEQFF. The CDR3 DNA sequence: TGTGCCTGGGGGGACGATGAGCAGTTCTTC.

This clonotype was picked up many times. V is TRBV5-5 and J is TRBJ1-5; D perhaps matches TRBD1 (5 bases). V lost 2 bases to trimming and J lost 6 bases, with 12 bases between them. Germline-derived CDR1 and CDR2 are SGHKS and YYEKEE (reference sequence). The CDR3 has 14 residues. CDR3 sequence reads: CASSFGGHGQPQHF. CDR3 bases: TGTGCCAGCAGCTTCGGGGGTCACGGTCAGCCCCAGCATTTT.

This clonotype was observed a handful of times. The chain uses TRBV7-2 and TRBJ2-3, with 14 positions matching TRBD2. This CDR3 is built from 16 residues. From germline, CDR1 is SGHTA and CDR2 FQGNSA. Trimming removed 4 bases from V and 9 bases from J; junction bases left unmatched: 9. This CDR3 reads CASSSRGTSGGGTQYF. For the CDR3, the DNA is TGTGCCAGCAGCTCCCGGGGGACTAGCGGGGGCGGAACGCAGTATTTT.

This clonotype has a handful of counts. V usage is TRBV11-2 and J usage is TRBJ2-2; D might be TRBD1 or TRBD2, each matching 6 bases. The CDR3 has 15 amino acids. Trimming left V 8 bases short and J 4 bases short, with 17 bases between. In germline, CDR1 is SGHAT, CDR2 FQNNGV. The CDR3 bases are TGTGCCAGCGGGGGGCCGGGAAGCTTCACCGGGGAGCTGTTTTTT. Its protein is CASGGPGSFTGELFF.

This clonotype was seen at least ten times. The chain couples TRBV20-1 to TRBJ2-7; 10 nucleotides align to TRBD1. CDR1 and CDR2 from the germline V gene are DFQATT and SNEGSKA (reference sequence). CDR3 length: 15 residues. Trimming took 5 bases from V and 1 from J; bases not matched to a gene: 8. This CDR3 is CSAPPGTGVSYEQYF. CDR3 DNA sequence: TGCAGTGCTCCTCCGGGGACAGGGGTTTCCTACGAGCAGTACTTC.

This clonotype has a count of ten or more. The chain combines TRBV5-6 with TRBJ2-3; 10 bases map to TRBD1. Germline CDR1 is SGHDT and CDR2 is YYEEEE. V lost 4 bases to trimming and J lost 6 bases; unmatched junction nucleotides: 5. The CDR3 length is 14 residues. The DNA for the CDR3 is TGTGCCAGCAGCCGGACAGGGGGTATGGATACGCAGTATTTT. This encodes CASSRTGGMDTQYF.

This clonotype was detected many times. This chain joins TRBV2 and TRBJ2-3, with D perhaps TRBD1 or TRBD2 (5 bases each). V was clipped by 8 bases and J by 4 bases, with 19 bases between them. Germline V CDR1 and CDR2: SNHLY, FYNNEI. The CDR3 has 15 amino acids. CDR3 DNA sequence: TGTGCCAGCTCGGGGCTACTGGGGCACGCAGATACGCAGTATTTT. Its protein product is CASSGLLGHADTQYF.

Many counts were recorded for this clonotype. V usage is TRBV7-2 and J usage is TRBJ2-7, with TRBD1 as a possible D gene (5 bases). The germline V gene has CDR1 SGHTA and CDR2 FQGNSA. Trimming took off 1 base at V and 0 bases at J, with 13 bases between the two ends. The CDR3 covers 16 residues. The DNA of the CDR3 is TGTGCCAGCAGCTTAGTTACAGGTGCCAGCTCCTACGAGCAGTACTTC. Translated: CASSLVTGASSYEQYF.

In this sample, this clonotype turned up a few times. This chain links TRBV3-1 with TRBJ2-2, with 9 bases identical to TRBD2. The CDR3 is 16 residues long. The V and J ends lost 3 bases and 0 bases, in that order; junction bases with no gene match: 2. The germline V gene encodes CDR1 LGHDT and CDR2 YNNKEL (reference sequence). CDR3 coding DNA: TGTGCCAGCAGCCAGCTAGCGGGGTCGAACACCGGGGAGCTGTTTTTT. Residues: CASSQLAGSNTGELFF.

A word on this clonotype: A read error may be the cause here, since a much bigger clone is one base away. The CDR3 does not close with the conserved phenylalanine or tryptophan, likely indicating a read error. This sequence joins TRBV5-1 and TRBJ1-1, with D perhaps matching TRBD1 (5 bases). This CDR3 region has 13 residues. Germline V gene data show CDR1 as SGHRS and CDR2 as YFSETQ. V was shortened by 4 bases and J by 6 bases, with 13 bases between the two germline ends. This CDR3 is CASSLDGGPEAFL. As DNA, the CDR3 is TGCGCCAGCAGCCTGGATGGGGGTCCTGAAGCTTTCCTT.

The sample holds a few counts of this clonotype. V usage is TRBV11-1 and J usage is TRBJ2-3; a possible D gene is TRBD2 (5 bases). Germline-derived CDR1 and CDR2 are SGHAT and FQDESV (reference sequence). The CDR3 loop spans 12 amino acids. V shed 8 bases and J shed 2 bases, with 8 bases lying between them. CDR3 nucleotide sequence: TGTGCCAGCGGGAGAGACACAGATACGCAGTATTTT. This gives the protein CASGRDTDTQYF.

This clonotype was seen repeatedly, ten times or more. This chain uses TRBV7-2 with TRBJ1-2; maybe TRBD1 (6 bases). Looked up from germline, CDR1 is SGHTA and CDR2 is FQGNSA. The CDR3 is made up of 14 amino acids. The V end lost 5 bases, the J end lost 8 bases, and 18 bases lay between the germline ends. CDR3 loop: CASSLDSLGRGYTF. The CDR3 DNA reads TGTGCCAGCAGCCTGGACAGTTTGGGACGAGGCTACACCTTC.

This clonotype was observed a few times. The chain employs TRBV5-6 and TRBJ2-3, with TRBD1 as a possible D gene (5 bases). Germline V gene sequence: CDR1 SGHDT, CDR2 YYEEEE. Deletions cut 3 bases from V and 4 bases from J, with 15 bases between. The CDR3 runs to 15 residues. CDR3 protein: CASSSGQGVADTQYF. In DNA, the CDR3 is TGTGCCAGCAGCTCGGGCCAGGGTGTCGCAGATACGCAGTATTTT. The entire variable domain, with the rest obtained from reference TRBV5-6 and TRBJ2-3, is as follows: DAGVTQSPTHLIKTRGQQVTLRCSPKSGHDTVSWYQQALGQGPQFIFQYYEEEERQRGNFPDRFSGHQFPNYSSELNVNALLLGDSALYLCASSSGQGVADTQYFGPGTRLTVL.

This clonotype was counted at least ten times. The CDR3 here is CASSADMYQETQYF. DNA of the CDR3: TGTGCCAGCTCCGCGGACATGTACCAAGAGACCCAGTACTTC. This chain connects TRBV2 to TRBJ2-5; D possibly corresponds to TRBD1 (5 bases). The CDR3 has 14 amino acids. Per the germline V gene, CDR1 is SNHLY and CDR2 is FYNNEI. The ends were cut back, 8 bases at V and 0 bases at J, with 13 bases in the middle.

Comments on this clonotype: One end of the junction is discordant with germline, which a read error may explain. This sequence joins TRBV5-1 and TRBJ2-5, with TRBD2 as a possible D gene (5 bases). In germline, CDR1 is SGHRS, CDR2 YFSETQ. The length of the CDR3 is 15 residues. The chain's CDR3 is CASSSRDPGLETRYF. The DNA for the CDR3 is TGCGCCAGCAGCTCCCGGGATCCCGGACTGGAGACCCGGTACTTC.

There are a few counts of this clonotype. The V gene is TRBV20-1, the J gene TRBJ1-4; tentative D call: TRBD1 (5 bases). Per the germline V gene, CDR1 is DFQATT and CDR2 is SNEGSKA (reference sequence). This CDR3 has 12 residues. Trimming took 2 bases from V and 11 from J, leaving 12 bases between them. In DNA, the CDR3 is TGCAGTGCTAGATTTGGTGGGGGTAAACTGTTTTTT. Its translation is CSARFGGGKLFF.

The CDR3: CATSDGLSTDTQYF. Written as DNA, the CDR3 is TGTGCCACCTCGGACGGGCTTAGCACAGATACGCAGTATTTT. J is TRBJ2-3 and V is TRBV7-2, with no clear D. CDR1 and CDR2 (germline): SGHTA, FQGNSA. This CDR3 spans 14 amino acids. V was trimmed by 10 bases and J by 0 bases, leaving 14 bases between them.

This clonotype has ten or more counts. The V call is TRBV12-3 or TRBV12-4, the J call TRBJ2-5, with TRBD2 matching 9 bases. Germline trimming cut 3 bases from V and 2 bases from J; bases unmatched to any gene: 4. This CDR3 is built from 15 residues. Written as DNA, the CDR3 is TGTGCCAGCAGTTTCAGGCTAGCGGGACAAGAGACCCAGTACTTC. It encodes CASSFRLAGQETQYF.

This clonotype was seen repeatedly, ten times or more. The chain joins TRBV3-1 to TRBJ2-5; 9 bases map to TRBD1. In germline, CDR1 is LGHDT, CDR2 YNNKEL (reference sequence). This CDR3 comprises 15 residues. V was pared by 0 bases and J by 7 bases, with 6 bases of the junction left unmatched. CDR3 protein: CASSQDGTGRVTQYF. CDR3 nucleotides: TGTGCCAGCAGCCAAGACGGGACAGGGAGGGTGACCCAGTACTTC.

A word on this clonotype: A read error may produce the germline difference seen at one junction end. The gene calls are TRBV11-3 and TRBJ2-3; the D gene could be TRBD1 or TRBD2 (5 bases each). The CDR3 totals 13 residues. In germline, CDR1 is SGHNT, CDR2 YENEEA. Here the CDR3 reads CASSLDQGDTQSF. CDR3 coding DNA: TGTGCCAGCAGCTTAGATCAGGGAGATACGCAGTCTTTT.

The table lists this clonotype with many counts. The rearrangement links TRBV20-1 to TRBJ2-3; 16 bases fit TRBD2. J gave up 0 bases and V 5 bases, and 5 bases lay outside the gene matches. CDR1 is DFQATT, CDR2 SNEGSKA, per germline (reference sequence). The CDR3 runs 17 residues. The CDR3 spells CSAGGLAGGRSTDTQYF. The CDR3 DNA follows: TGCAGTGCTGGGGGACTAGCGGGGGGGAGGAGCACAGATACGCAGTATTTT.

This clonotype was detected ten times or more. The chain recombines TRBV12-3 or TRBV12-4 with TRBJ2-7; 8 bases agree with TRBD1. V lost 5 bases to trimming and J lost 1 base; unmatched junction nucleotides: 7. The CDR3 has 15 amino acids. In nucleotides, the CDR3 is TGTGCCAGCAGTCTAACAGGGGGTCGATCCTACGAGCAGTACTTC. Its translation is CASSLTGGRSYEQYF.

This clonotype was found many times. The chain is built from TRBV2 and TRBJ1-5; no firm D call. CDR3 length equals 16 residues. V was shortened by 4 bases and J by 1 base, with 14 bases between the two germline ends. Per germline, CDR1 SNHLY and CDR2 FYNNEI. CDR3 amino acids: CASSGVAAGSNQPQHF. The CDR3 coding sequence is TGTGCCAGCAGTGGAGTGGCAGCGGGAAGCAATCAGCCCCAGCATTTT. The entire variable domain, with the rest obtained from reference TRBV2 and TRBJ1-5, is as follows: EPEVTQTPSHQVTQMGQEVILRCVPISNHLYFYWYRQILGQKVEFLVSFYNNEISEKSEIFDDQFSVERPDGSNFTLKIRSTKLEDSAMYFCASSGVAAGSNQPQHFGDGTRLSIL.

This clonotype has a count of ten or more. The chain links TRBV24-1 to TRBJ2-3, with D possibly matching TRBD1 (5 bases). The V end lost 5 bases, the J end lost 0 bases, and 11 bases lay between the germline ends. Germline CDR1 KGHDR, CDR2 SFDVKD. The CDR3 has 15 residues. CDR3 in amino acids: CATSVAGPSTDTQYF. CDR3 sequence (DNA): TGTGCCACCAGTGTCGCAGGGCCTAGCACAGATACGCAGTATTTT.

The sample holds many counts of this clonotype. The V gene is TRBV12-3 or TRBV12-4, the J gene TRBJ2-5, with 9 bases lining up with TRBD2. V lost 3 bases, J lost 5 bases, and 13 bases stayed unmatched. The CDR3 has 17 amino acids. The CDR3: CASSFRPSGVLRETQYF. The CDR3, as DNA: TGTGCCAGCAGTTTCCGACCTAGCGGGGTCCTCCGGGAGACCCAGTACTTC.

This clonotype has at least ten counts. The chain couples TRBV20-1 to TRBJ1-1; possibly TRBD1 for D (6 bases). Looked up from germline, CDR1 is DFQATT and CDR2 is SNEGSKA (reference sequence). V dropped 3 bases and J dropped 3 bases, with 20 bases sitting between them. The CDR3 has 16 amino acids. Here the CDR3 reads CSASGTRGAFDTEAFF. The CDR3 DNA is TGCAGTGCTAGCGGGACACGGGGGGCCTTTGACACTGAAGCTTTCTTT.

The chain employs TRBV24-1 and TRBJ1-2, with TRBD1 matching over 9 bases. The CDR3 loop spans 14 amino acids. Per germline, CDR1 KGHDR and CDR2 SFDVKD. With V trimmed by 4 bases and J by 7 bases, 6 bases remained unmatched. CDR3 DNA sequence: TGTGCCACCAGTGACCACACAGGGGGCTTTGGCTACACCTTC. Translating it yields CATSDHTGGFGYTF.